One sample yielded the 9 T cell receptor beta chains listed below, sequenced in a study of CD8 T cells in ankylosing spondylitis. Study-level points and caveats: Blood of patients with ankylosing spondylitis appeared to be characterized by a TCR beta motif of about eight highly homologous variants.

TCRdb reprocessed the 5' RACE reads with MiXCR, giving one entry per CDR3 protein. The data hold hundreds of thousands of distinct CDR3 sequences, with approximately 12% observed a single time. The antigens these receptors bind are not known. Sequenced: blood, either unsorted or a sorted T cell fraction (not recorded which). All receptors derive from a male donor with ankylosing spondylitis.

Ten or more counts support this clonotype. The chain is built from TRBV5-1 and TRBJ1-4; D unresolved. Trimming pared 0 bases from V and 5 bases from J, leaving 8 bases between. The CDR3 has 14 residues. Germline assignment: CDR1 SGHRS and CDR2 YFSETQ. The CDR3 nucleotides read TGCGCCAGCAGCTTGGGTCAATCAAATGAAAAACTGTTTTTT. Translating it yields CASSLGQSNEKLFF.

This clonotype was picked up a small number of times. The rearrangement links TRBV27 to TRBJ2-5; TRBD1 might be the D (6 bases). CDR1 and CDR2 from the germline V gene are MNHEY and SMNVEV (reference sequence). V lost 5 bases to trimming and J lost 3 bases, with 22 bases between them. This CDR3 has 17 residues. The chain's CDR3 is CASSPVSLGQSKETQYF. CDR3 DNA sequence: TGTGCCAGCAGTCCCGTGTCCCTAGGACAGTCTAAAGAGACCCAGTACTTC.

This clonotype appeared many times. The chain is built from TRBV18 and TRBJ2-6; D may correspond to TRBD1 or TRBD2 (5 bases each). The germline V gene has CDR1 KGHSH and CDR2 LQKENI. The CDR3 sequence is 17 residues long. The V and J ends lost 3 bases and 0 bases respectively, with 12 bases between them. The CDR3 here is CASSPYGAHSGANVLTF. The CDR3 DNA is TGTGCCAGCTCACCGTACGGGGCCCACTCTGGGGCCAACGTCCTGACTTTC.

This sequence joins TRBV10-3 and TRBJ2-7, with D possibly TRBD2 on 5 matching bases. Trimming cost V 3 bases and J 6 bases, with 12 bases left between them. This CDR3 has 13 residues. Germline assignment: CDR1 ENHRY and CDR2 SYGVKD. The CDR3 reads CAISDMREGEQYF. CDR3 nucleotide sequence: TGTGCCATCAGTGACATGAGGGAAGGCGAGCAGTACTTC.

Only a few counts were recorded for this clonotype. This rearrangement joins TRBV12-3 or TRBV12-4 to TRBJ2-5; D not certain. The CDR3 loop spans 12 amino acids. V was trimmed by 6 bases and J by 7 bases, leaving 12 bases between them. The CDR3 here is CASSQRYGTQYF. CDR3 DNA sequence: TGTGCCAGCAGCCAAAGATACGGGACCCAGTACTTC.

The V and J genes are TRBV7-6 and TRBJ2-1; D possibly uses TRBD1 or TRBD2 (5 bases each). V was trimmed by 1 base and J by 10 bases, leaving 20 bases between them. This CDR3 contains 16 residues. CDR1 SGHVS and CDR2 FNYEAQ come from the germline V gene. CDR3: CASSLEAFGTVSEQFF. CDR3 in DNA: TGTGCCAGCAGCTTAGAAGCGTTTGGGACCGTATCCGAGCAGTTCTTC. The full variable domain, its missing parts supplied by reference TRBV7-6 and TRBJ2-1, is GAGVSQSPRYKVTKRGQDVALRCDPISGHVSLYWYRQALGQGPEFLTYFNYEAQQDKSGLPNDRFSAERPEGSISTLTIQRTEQRDSAMYRCASSLEAFGTVSEQFFGPGTRLTVL.

This clonotype showed up just a few times. The chain links TRBV2 to TRBJ1-1, with D possibly being TRBD1 (6 bases). The V end lost 6 bases, the J end lost 7 bases, and 15 bases lay between the germline ends. The CDR3 extends over 13 amino acids. CDR1 SNHLY and CDR2 FYNNEI come from the germline V gene. CDR3 amino acids: CASSPGQLIEAFF. The CDR3 nucleotides read TGTGCCAGCAGCCCCGGACAGCTTATTGAAGCTTTCTTT.

This clonotype was recorded a few times. This chain uses TRBV7-2 with TRBJ2-1, with TRBD1 identical over 7 bases. Germline CDR1 SGHTA, CDR2 FQGNSA. This CDR3 is built from 15 residues. After removal of 5 bases from V and 7 bases from J, the junction contained 11 bases not matched to a gene. DNA of the CDR3: TGTGCCAGCAGCCCACAGGGGACCTCTGAGAATGAGCAGTTCTTC. Translated: CASSPQGTSENEQFF.

This clonotype has just a few counts. The genes are TRBV5-1 and TRBJ2-7, with D perhaps matching TRBD1 or TRBD2 (5 bases each). With 1 base removed from V and 7 bases from J, the gap between germline ends came to 12 bases. This CDR3 comprises 13 residues. Germline V gives CDR1 SGHRS, CDR2 YFSETQ. In nucleotides, the CDR3 is TGCGCCAGCAGCTTGTTTGGGGGAGTGGAGCAGTACTTC. Its protein product is CASSLFGGVEQYF. The variable domain in full, with the rest retrieved from reference TRBV5-1 and TRBJ2-7, is KAGVTQTPRYLIKTRGQQVTLSCSPISGHRSVSWYQQTPGQGLQFLFEYFSETQRNKGNFPGRFSGRQFSNSRSEMNVSTLELGDSALYLCASSLFGGVEQYFGPGTRLTVT.